The 23 T cell receptor beta chains given below trace back to one sample, sequenced in a study of CD8+CD57+ T cells in acquired aplastic anemia. For sequencing, patients were chosen who had shown expansion of CD8+CD57+ cells by flow cytometry. The template for TCR beta VDJ and CDR3 sequence profiling was genomic DNA. TCRdb processed the reads anew with MiXCR; each CDR3 protein has one entry. In the table there are roughly 180,000 distinct CDR3 sequences, less than 50% of which are singletons. The sample consisted of sorted CD4+, CD8+, or CD8+CD57+ T cells (not recorded which) from PBMCs. The source of these receptors is a human donor with aplastic anemia.

This clonotype was detected ten times or more. The rearrangement joins TRBV12-3 or TRBV12-4 to TRBJ1-3; D ambiguous. This CDR3 region has 14 residues. Trimming removed 6 bases from V and 5 bases from J, with 14 bases in between. The CDR3 coding sequence is TGTGCCAGCAGCCTCAGCGAGACTAGAAACACCATATATTTT. It translates to CASSLSETRNTIYF.

This clonotype was seen many times. V and J are TRBV12-3 or TRBV12-4 and TRBJ2-1; 9 bases fit TRBD1. The CDR3 length is 15 residues. V dropped 6 bases and J dropped 10; count of bases not matched to a gene: 13. CDR3 sequence: CASSGGQGRGGEQFF. The DNA of the CDR3 is TGTGCCAGCAGCGGTGGACAGGGGAGGGGAGGCGAGCAGTTCTTC.

This clonotype was seen ten or more times. The rearrangement uses TRBV7-3 and TRBJ2-1; the match to TRBD1 covers 11 bases. Per germline, CDR1 SGHTA and CDR2 FQGTGA. V gave up 5 bases and J gave up 9 bases; unmatched junction bases: 6. This CDR3 region has 14 residues. The CDR3 is CASSLGQGAGEQFF. As DNA, the CDR3 is TGTGCCAGCAGCCTAGGACAGGGGGCAGGTGAGCAGTTCTTC.

CDR3 DNA: TGTGCCAGTAGTGGGGCCAATAGGGGCAGGGACGAGCAGTACTTC. As protein: CASSGANRGRDEQYF. This chain uses TRBV19 with TRBJ2-7; the D gene is possibly TRBD1 (5 bases). Germline V lookup: CDR1 LNHDA, CDR2 SQIVND (reference sequence). The CDR3 has 15 residues. V dropped 5 bases and J dropped 5 bases, with 19 bases sitting between them. The full variable domain, completed using reference TRBV19 and TRBJ2-7, is DGGITQSPKYLFRKEGQNVTLSCEQNLNHDAMYWYRQDPGQGLRLIYYSQIVNDFQKGDIAEGYSVSREKKESFPLTVTSAQKNPTAFYLCASSGANRGRDEQYFGPGTRLTVT.

Concerning this clonotype: The final CDR3 position lacks the conserved phenylalanine or tryptophan, pointing to a likely read error. The V and J genes are TRBV7-9 and TRBJ1-3; the D gene is possibly TRBD1 (6 bases). The germline gives CDR1 SEHNR, CDR2 FQNEAQ (reference sequence). This CDR3 comprises 15 residues. Trimming took 3 bases from V and 0 from J, leaving 9 bases between them. CDR3 DNA sequence: TGTGCCAGCAGCTTGGGGGCCGGCTCTGGAAACACCATATATCTT. This codes for CASSLGAGSGNTIYL.

The sample holds one count of this clonotype. This chain uses TRBV7-9 with TRBJ2-7; D not certain. V lost 5 bases and J lost 6, with 11 bases in between. CDR3 length equals 12 residues. Per the germline V gene, CDR1 is SEHNR and CDR2 is FQNEAQ (reference sequence). CDR3 amino acids: CASSPDSREQYF. Here the CDR3 DNA reads TGTGCCAGCAGCCCCGACTCACGCGAGCAGTACTTC.

The chain couples TRBV5-1 to TRBJ2-5, with a possible D match to TRBD2 (5 bases). Germline CDR1 is SGHRS and CDR2 is YFSETQ. CDR3 size: 13 residues. Trimming pared 0 bases from V and 5 bases from J, leaving 8 bases between. The CDR3 reads CASSLVGDETQYF. CDR3 nucleotides: TGCGCCAGCAGCTTGGTCGGGGATGAGACCCAGTACTTC.

The sample holds a few counts of this clonotype. The chain couples TRBV29-1 to TRBJ2-1; tentative D call: TRBD2 (6 bases). The ends were cut back, 7 bases at V and 5 bases at J, with 15 bases in the middle. This CDR3 is built from 13 residues. Germline loops: CDR1 SQVTM, CDR2 ANQGSEA. The CDR3 DNA is TGCAGCGAAGGAGGGAAAGGGGACAATGAGCAGTTCTTC. This sequence encodes CSEGGKGDNEQFF.

This clonotype has ten or more counts. The chain is built from TRBV7-2 and TRBJ2-1; 12 positions match TRBD2. This CDR3 contains 15 residues. CDR1 is SGHTA and CDR2 is FQGNSA in the germline V gene. With V trimmed by 5 bases and J by 5 bases, 4 bases remained unmatched. CDR3 nucleotides: TGTGCCAGCAGCCGAGGACTAGCGGGGAACAATGAGCAGTTCTTC. Protein sequence: CASSRGLAGNNEQFF. The full variable domain, rest sourced from reference TRBV7-2 and TRBJ2-1, is GAGVSQSPSNKVTEKGKDVELRCDPISGHTALYWYRQSLGQGLEFLIYFQGNSAPDKSGLPSDRFSAERTGGSVSTLTIQRTQQEDSAVYLCASSRGLAGNNEQFFGPGTRLTVL.

This clonotype was seen repeatedly, ten times or more. The rearrangement joins TRBV6-1 to TRBJ1-1, with D unclear. Between the trimmed V and J ends, which lost 6 bases and 3 bases, there was a span of 8 bases. Germline lookup yields CDR1 MNHNS and CDR2 SASEGT. There are 12 residues in the CDR3. DNA of the CDR3: TGTGCCAGCAGGAGGACGGACACTGAAGCTTTCTTT. This sequence encodes CASRRTDTEAFF.

J is TRBJ2-5 and V is TRBV2, with 7 bases fitting TRBD2. The V and J ends lost 3 bases and 5 bases, in that order; junction bases with no gene match: 9. The CDR3 runs 15 residues. Germline CDR1 is SNHLY and CDR2 is FYNNEI. The DNA of the CDR3 is TGTGCCAGCAGTGATTGGGCGGGAGCGGGCGAGACCCAGTACTTC. It encodes CASSDWAGAGETQYF.

The gene calls are TRBV20-1 and TRBJ2-7; 7 bases align to TRBD2. The germline V gene has CDR1 DFQATT and CDR2 SNEGSKA (reference sequence). V shed 5 bases and J 2 bases; nucleotides not matched to a gene: 9. This CDR3 contains 14 residues. The CDR3, as DNA: TGCAGTGCTCAGCCGCCCGGGACTACCTACGAGCAGTACTTC. Residues: CSAQPPGTTYEQYF.

The table lists this clonotype with a few counts. V gene TRBV24-1 combines with J gene TRBJ1-5; TRBD1 is a possible D gene (5 bases). The V gene lost 8 bases and the J gene lost 5 bases, with 12 bases spanning the gap. The length of the CDR3 is 13 residues. Per the germline V gene, CDR1 is KGHDR and CDR2 is SFDVKD. CDR3 DNA sequence: TGTGCCACCACCGACCGAGGGGATCAGCCCCAGCATTTT. Protein product: CATTDRGDQPQHF.

This clonotype was found a few times. The V and J genes are TRBV10-3 and TRBJ1-6, with 7 bases aligning to TRBD1. Germline-derived CDR1 and CDR2 are ENHRY and SYGVKD. Losses at the gene ends were 3 bases for V and 7 bases for J; bases not matched to a gene: 6. The CDR3 extends over 15 amino acids. CDR3 amino acids: CAISDAGGINSPLHF. Here the CDR3 DNA reads TGTGCCATCAGTGATGCAGGGGGAATCAATTCACCCCTCCACTTT.

The rearrangement uses TRBV10-2 and TRBJ2-5; 8 nucleotides align to TRBD2. CDR1 is WSHSY and CDR2 is SAAADI in the germline V gene. Trimming cost V 6 bases and J 4 bases; bases outside gene matches: 7. The CDR3 spans 14 residues. CDR3 nucleotides: TGCGCCAGCAGGGCTATCGGGGGGGGAGAGACCCAGTACTTC. Amino acids: CASRAIGGGETQYF.

The chain recombines TRBV18 with TRBJ2-7; TRBD2 might be the D (6 bases). V was trimmed by 7 bases and J by 0 bases, leaving 10 bases between them. Germline values: CDR1 KGHSH, CDR2 LQKENI. The CDR3 loop spans 13 amino acids. CDR3 loop: CASLPGDSYEQYF. The CDR3 nucleotides are TGTGCCAGCTTACCGGGGGACTCCTACGAGCAGTACTTC.

This clonotype was seen a few times. The chain is built from TRBV6-1 and TRBJ2-4; tentative D call: TRBD2 (6 bases). Trimming stripped 3 bases from V and 3 bases from J, with 9 bases between. This CDR3 is built from 14 residues. In germline, CDR1 is MNHNS, CDR2 SASEGT. CDR3 nucleotides: TGTGCCAGCAGTGACTGGGGGGACAAAAACATTCAGTACTTC. It specifies CASSDWGDKNIQYF.

A note on this clonotype: Mismatch with germline at one junction end may stem from a read error. The genes are TRBV19 and TRBJ1-4, with D possibly matching TRBD1 (5 bases). The CDR3 runs to 15 residues. Germline CDR1 is LNHDA and CDR2 is SQIVND (reference sequence). This chain's CDR3 is CASSNRRPTNEQLFF. The DNA of the CDR3 is TGTGCCAGTTCTAACAGGCGCCCTACTAATGAACAACTGTTTTTT.

This chain links TRBV29-1 with TRBJ1-1; 9 bases map to TRBD1. The V segment lost 6 bases and the J segment 6 bases; nucleotides outside the gene matches: 11. The germline CDR1 and CDR2 sequences are SQVTM and ANQGSEA. CDR3 length: 14 residues. The CDR3 reads CSVDPGQGFSEAFF. DNA for the CDR3: TGCAGCGTCGACCCGGGACAGGGATTTTCTGAAGCTTTCTTT.

This clonotype showed up many times. V usage is TRBV2 and J usage is TRBJ2-2; D is perhaps TRBD1 (6 bases). V was cut by 8 bases and J by 5 bases, with 12 bases left in between. The CDR3 extends over 13 amino acids. Germline V gene lookup returns CDR1 SNHLY and CDR2 FYNNEI. This CDR3 is CASGMQGTGELFF. The CDR3 bases are TGTGCCAGCGGGATGCAGGGGACCGGGGAGCTGTTTTTT. Full variable domain (rest looked up from reference TRBV2 and TRBJ2-2): EPEVTQTPSHQVTQMGQEVILRCVPISNHLYFYWYRQILGQKVEFLVSFYNNEISEKSEIFDDQFSVERPDGSNFTLKIRSTKLEDSAMYFCASGMQGTGELFFGEGSRLTVL.

The rearrangement joins TRBV3-1 to TRBJ2-1; TRBD1 matches 8 bases. This CDR3 has 17 residues. In germline, CDR1 is LGHDT, CDR2 YNNKEL (reference sequence). Losses at the gene ends were 0 bases for V and 4 bases for J; bases not matched to a gene: 8. The CDR3 is CASSQDLDRGAYNEQFF. As DNA, the CDR3 is TGTGCCAGCAGCCAAGATCTTGACAGGGGTGCGTACAATGAGCAGTTCTTC.

The chain uses TRBV2 and TRBJ2-3; D uncertain. Trimming took 6 bases from V and 1 from J, leaving 5 bases between them. This CDR3 is 12 amino acids long. Germline V lookup: CDR1 SNHLY, CDR2 FYNNEI. The CDR3 reads CASRLGTDTQYF. In DNA, the CDR3 is TGTGCCAGCAGGTTGGGCACAGATACGCAGTATTTT.

The V gene is TRBV20-1, the J gene TRBJ2-7, with D maybe TRBD1 (6 bases). CDR1 and CDR2 from the germline V gene are DFQATT and SNEGSKA (reference sequence). CDR3 length: 13 residues. The ends were cut back, 6 bases at V and 2 bases at J, with 14 bases in the middle. For the CDR3, the DNA is TGCAGTGCCCTGACAGGTCTGACCTACGAGCAGTACTTC. This sequence encodes CSALTGLTYEQYF.